The next 18 T cell receptor beta chains were all read from a single sample in a study of blood T cells in healthy people across ages. A second PCR of 7 to 11 cycles used a sample-barcoded 5' primer and a J-beta primer mix. Each CDR3 protein gets one entry after TCRdb re-called the 5' RACE reads with MiXCR. The sample shows around 800,000 distinct CDR3 sequences, more than 25% of them seen only once. This sample was also put to use in a study of T cells of mothers and their children.

The specimen was blood. All receptors derive from a boy between 10 and 17 years old in good health.

V gene TRBV7-3 combines with J gene TRBJ2-5, with D maybe TRBD1 (5 bases). CDR1 and CDR2 (germline): SGHTA, FQGTGA. This CDR3 comprises 16 residues. Trimming took off 1 base at V and 0 bases at J, with 12 bases between the two ends. CDR3 protein: CASSLNPAGNQETQYF. In nucleotides, the CDR3 is TGTGCCAGCAGCTTAAACCCCGCAGGGAACCAAGAGACCCAGTACTTC.

This clonotype has more than one count but fewer than ten. The chain carries TRBV18 and TRBJ2-7, with TRBD1 matching 9 bases. CDR1 is KGHSH, CDR2 LQKENI, per germline. The CDR3 has 15 residues. After removal of 4 bases from V and 3 bases from J, the junction contained 7 bases not matched to a gene. CDR3 in DNA: TGTGCCAGCTCACTCCGACAGGGGGGAATCTACGAGCAGTACTTC. Its translation: CASSLRQGGIYEQYF.

The chain couples TRBV7-3 to TRBJ1-2, with 8 bases matching TRBD1. There are 14 residues in the CDR3. Germline V gene sequence: CDR1 SGHTA, CDR2 FQGTGA. J gave up 7 bases and V 4 bases, and 8 bases lay outside the gene matches. DNA for the CDR3: TGTGCCAGCAGCTCAGGACAGGGCACCGGTGGCTACACCTTC. Its protein is CASSSGQGTGGYTF.

The V and J genes are TRBV18 and TRBJ1-2, with D possibly matching TRBD1 (6 bases). Trimming stripped 4 bases from V and 8 bases from J, with 14 bases between. Germline CDR1 KGHSH, CDR2 LQKENI. The CDR3 is made up of 13 amino acids. In DNA form, the CDR3 reads TGTGCCAGCTCACTGATACAGGGTGAGGGCTACACCTTC. As protein: CASSLIQGEGYTF.

This clonotype turned up a few times. The chain has TRBV5-1 and TRBJ2-2; 7 bases agree with TRBD1. CDR1 and CDR2 from the germline V gene are SGHRS and YFSETQ. Losses at the gene ends were 5 bases for V and 4 bases for J; bases not matched to a gene: 5. CDR3 length: 14 residues. CDR3 sequence (DNA): TGCGCCAGCAGGGACGGGACAGCCACCGGGGAGCTGTTTTTT. Its protein is CASRDGTATGELFF. The whole variable domain, filled in from reference TRBV5-1 and TRBJ2-2, reads KAGVTQTPRYLIKTRGQQVTLSCSPISGHRSVSWYQQTPGQGLQFLFEYFSETQRNKGNFPGRFSGRQFSNSRSEMNVSTLELGDSALYLCASRDGTATGELFFGEGSRLTVL.

The chain links TRBV30 to TRBJ2-5; a weak D match, TRBD1 (5 bases). The DNA end is more similar to TRBJ2-1, so the J call may be wrong. From germline, CDR1 is GTSNPN and CDR2 SVGIG (reference sequence). CDR3 length equals 13 residues. The CDR3 is CAWDFVGASEQFF. The CDR3, as DNA: TGTGCCTGGGATTTCGTAGGGGCCAGTGAGCAGTTCTTC.

This sequence joins TRBV12-3 or TRBV12-4 and TRBJ2-4; TRBD2 agrees at 9 bases. The ends lost 5 bases at V and 2 bases at J; junction bases unmatched: 10. This CDR3 has 17 amino acids. CDR3 sequence: CASSPRGGGATKNIQYF. CDR3 bases: TGTGCCAGCAGTCCCCGCGGCGGGGGGGCTACCAAAAACATTCAGTACTTC.

This clonotype was detected a few times. V gene TRBV12-3 or TRBV12-4 combines with J gene TRBJ2-2, with D possibly called TRBD1 or TRBD2 (5 bases each). The CDR3 has 15 residues. The V end lost 8 bases, the J end lost 6 bases, and 19 bases lay between the germline ends. DNA for the CDR3: TGTGCCAGCTCCCTCTGGGGCAGGGAGCCCGGGGAGCTGTTTTTT. Its protein product is CASSLWGREPGELFF.

This chain connects TRBV5-1 to TRBJ2-1; 7 bases map to TRBD1. Germline CDR1 and CDR2: SGHRS and YFSETQ. The CDR3 consists of 17 residues. V lost 4 bases and J lost 3; bases outside the gene matches: 13. Written as DNA, the CDR3 is TGCGCCAGCAGCCCAGCCCCGGGACAGCACTTCTACAATGAGCAGTTCTTC. It translates to CASSPAPGQHFYNEQFF.

The chain joins TRBV28 to TRBJ1-2, with 10 bases aligning to TRBD1. CDR1 and CDR2 from the germline V gene are MDHEN and SYDVKM. V lost 9 bases to trimming and J lost 8 bases; unmatched junction nucleotides: 12. The CDR3 is 14 residues long. The CDR3 sequence is CASRQGASYWGYTF. CDR3 bases: TGTGCCAGTAGACAGGGGGCCTCCTATTGGGGCTACACCTTC.

The CDR3: CASSDQWGLNEKLFF. The CDR3 nucleotides read TGTGCCAGCAGCGACCAATGGGGTTTGAATGAAAAACTGTTTTTT. The chain uses TRBV2 and TRBJ1-4; D unclear. Germline V gene data show CDR1 as SNHLY and CDR2 as FYNNEI. CDR3 length: 15 residues. V was pared by 6 bases and J by 5 bases, with 16 bases between.

This clonotype turned up a few times. The V gene is TRBV2, the J gene TRBJ2-7; D may be TRBD2 (7 bases). V was clipped by 8 bases and J by 0 bases, with 11 bases between them. The CDR3 has 13 residues. Germline V CDR1 and CDR2: SNHLY, FYNNEI. The CDR3 DNA reads TGTGCCAGCGAGGGGGGGAGCTCCTACGAGCAGTACTTC. Protein product: CASEGGSSYEQYF.

Details on this clonotype: Germline is not matched at one junction end, which may reflect a read error. The chain has TRBV7-9 and TRBJ2-5; D unresolved. The CDR3 totals 13 residues. Germline loops: CDR1 SEHNR, CDR2 FQNEAQ (reference sequence). CDR3 region: CASKRRGQETQYF. The DNA for the CDR3 is TGTGCGAGCAAGAGGCGTGGTCAAGAGACCCAGTACTTC.

V gene TRBV9 combines with J gene TRBJ2-1; 11 bases map to TRBD2. The V and J ends lost 4 bases and 5 bases, in that order; junction bases with no gene match: 11. Germline assignment: CDR1 SGDLS and CDR2 YYNGEE. CDR3 length: 17 residues. The CDR3, as DNA: TGTGCCAGCAGCCCCTACTTAGCGGGGGGGCCGCACAATGAGCAGTTCTTC. The encoded protein is CASSPYLAGGPHNEQFF. The full variable domain, completed using reference TRBV9 and TRBJ2-1, is DSGVTQTPKHLITATGQRVTLRCSPRSGDLSVYWYQQSLDQGLQFLIQYYNGEERAKGNILERFSAQQFPDLHSELNLSSLELGDSALYFCASSPYLAGGPHNEQFFGPGTRLTVL.

This clonotype was observed a handful of times. The chain links TRBV28 to TRBJ2-1, with 7 bases aligning to TRBD1. The DNA end is a closer match to TRBJ2-5, so the J assignment may be wrong. Germline CDR1 reads MDHEN; CDR2 reads SYDVKM. This CDR3 has 16 residues. In DNA, the CDR3 is TGTGCCAGCAGTTTACCCCTGGCAGGGGGCCAAGAGACCCAGTACTTC. Its protein product is CASSLPLAGGQETQYF.

The V call is TRBV6-5, the J call TRBJ2-5; D possibly corresponds to TRBD1 (5 bases). Germline V gene lookup returns CDR1 MNHEY and CDR2 SVGAGI. The CDR3 spans 15 residues. V lost 2 bases and J 2 bases, leaving 12 bases between the germline ends. CDR3 region: CASSYGAGRQETQYF. The CDR3 region has the DNA TGTGCCAGCAGTTACGGAGCAGGGCGACAAGAGACCCAGTACTTC.

This clonotype has just one count. J is TRBJ2-7 and V is TRBV6-2 or TRBV6-3, with 10 nucleotides matching TRBD2. Germline V gene sequence: CDR1 MNHEY, CDR2 SVGEGT. V shed 2 bases and J 3 bases; nucleotides not matched to a gene: 1. This CDR3 contains 14 residues. The CDR3: CASSYTSGVYEQYF. The CDR3 bases are TGTGCCAGCAGTTACACTAGCGGGGTCTACGAGCAGTACTTC.

This clonotype was seen more than once but under ten times. The chain links TRBV29-1 to TRBJ1-1, with no clear D. Trimming cost V 7 bases and J 3 bases, with 15 bases left between them. CDR3 length equals 13 residues. Germline CDR1 reads SQVTM; CDR2 reads ANQGSEA. The CDR3: CSAPDGGHTEAFF. The CDR3 coding sequence is TGCAGCGCCCCGGATGGTGGACACACTGAAGCTTTCTTT.